The 4 T cell receptor beta chains given below trace back to one sample, sequenced in a study of immune heterogeneity within non-small cell lung tumors. Bulk tumor gDNA, about 630 ng per sample, served as the TCR template. Multiple widely separated biopsies were taken from each primary tumor at surgery. Patients had untreated, newly diagnosed non-small cell lung cancer and underwent curative surgery. TCR beta CDR3 regions came from multiplex PCR with 32 forward V and 13 reverse J primers. MiXCR, run by TCRdb on the multiplex PCR reads, gives a single entry per CDR3 protein. The sample carries fewer than 7,500 distinct CDR3 sequences, 22% recorded once. The source material was lung tumor tissue. The origin of the receptors is a man in his sixties with non-small cell lung cancer.

There are many counts of this clonotype. The V gene is TRBV3-1, the J gene TRBJ2-3; the match to TRBD2 covers 7 bases. The CDR3 loop spans 15 amino acids. The ends lost 3 bases at V and 3 bases at J; junction bases unmatched: 6. The germline gives CDR1 LGHDT, CDR2 YNNKEL (reference sequence). The CDR3 loop is CASSHGGRVTDTQYF. The DNA of the CDR3 is TGTGCCAGCAGCCATGGCGGGAGAGTAACAGATACGCAGTATTTT.

This clonotype counts as medium-sized. The genes are TRBV20-1 and TRBJ2-1; TRBD2 aligns across 14 bases. The length of the CDR3 is 16 residues. With V trimmed by 5 bases and J by 2 bases, 5 bases remained unmatched. Germline V gene lookup returns CDR1 DFQATT and CDR2 SNEGSKA (reference sequence). The CDR3 spells CSAQGLAGATYNEQFF. For the CDR3, the DNA is TGCAGTGCTCAGGGACTAGCGGGAGCAACCTACAATGAGCAGTTCTTC.

About this clonotype: Just one base apart from a much larger clone, this may be a read error. As the CDR3 is not closed by the conserved phenylalanine or tryptophan, this likely results from a read error. This chain joins TRBV5-1 and TRBJ2-5; TRBD2 is a possible D gene (6 bases). Germline lookup yields CDR1 SGHRS and CDR2 YFSETQ. Trimming removed 3 bases at V and 4 bases at J, with 22 bases between. The CDR3 runs to 17 residues. CDR3 amino acids: CASSSGLTQRRGETQYL. CDR3 nucleotides: TGCGCCAGCAGCTCCGGACTAACTCAACGGAGGGGAGAGACCCAGTACTTA.

In its sample, this clonotype is medium-sized. The J gene is TRBJ2-1, the V gene TRBV24-1; no clear D. The germline gives CDR1 KGHDR, CDR2 SFDVKD. Trimming took off 4 bases at V and 5 bases at J, with 5 bases between the two ends. CDR3 length equals 12 residues. In nucleotides, the CDR3 is TGTGCCACCAGTGAAAGCGACAATGAGCAGTTCTTC. It codes for CATSESDNEQFF.